These 11 T cell receptor beta chains came from one sample sequenced in a study of PD-1 blockade in classical Hodgkin lymphoma. Sequenced by immunoSEQ multiplex PCR; TCRdb stores in-frame clones only, minus some. The profile shows about 17,000 clones, around 80% of them singletons. Time point defined: cycle 4 day 1 (C4D1), after six to seven weeks of nivolumab. In every patient, relapse followed autologous stem cell transplantation, while exposure to brentuximab vedotin differed. Negative selection with magnetic separation was used to purify CD4+ T cells from thawed PBMCs. Sequences were derived from CD4+ T cells from blood, sampled before the fourth cycle of nivolumab. These receptors were taken from a human donor with classical Hodgkin lymphoma.

The J gene is TRBJ1-1, the V gene TRBV25-1; D is possibly TRBD1 (6 bases). CDR1 is MGHDK and CDR2 is SYGVNS in the germline V gene. This CDR3 comprises 10 residues. V shed 11 bases and J shed 7 bases, with 11 bases lying between them. CDR3 bases: TGTGCCTCACAGGGATATGAAGCTTTCTTT. It is translated as CASQGYEAFF.

CDR3 amino acids: CASSQDFSIGTQYF. CDR3 DNA sequence: TGTGCCAGCAGCCAAGATTTTAGCATCGGTACGCAGTATTTT. The chain joins TRBV4-2 to TRBJ2-3; D not certain. V was cut by 0 bases and J by 8 bases, with 12 bases left in between. Per the germline V gene, CDR1 is LGHNA and CDR2 is YNFKEQ. This CDR3 region has 14 residues.

The chain combines TRBV11-2 with TRBJ1-1, with TRBD1 identical over 8 bases. In germline, CDR1 is SGHAT, CDR2 FQNNGV. The CDR3 sequence is 18 residues long. V gave up 5 bases and J gave up 3 bases; unmatched junction bases: 17. CDR3 DNA: TGTGCCAGCAGCCCCTTCGCGGGACAGGCATGGGGGGACACTGAAGCTTTCTTT. Translated: CASSPFAGQAWGDTEAFF.

V usage is TRBV2 and J usage is TRBJ2-1, with 9 bases lining up with TRBD2. V trimming: 2 bases; J trimming: 4 bases; junction bases outside the gene matches: 3. The CDR3 length is 15 residues. The germline V gene encodes CDR1 SNHLY and CDR2 FYNNEI. This CDR3 is CASSESSGIYNEQFF. The CDR3, as DNA: TGTGCCAGCAGTGAATCTAGCGGGATTTACAATGAGCAGTTCTTC.

The genes are TRBV11-2 and TRBJ2-7; 7 bases fit TRBD1. Germline trimming cut 5 bases from V and 6 bases from J; bases unmatched to any gene: 10. The CDR3 consists of 14 residues. CDR1 is SGHAT and CDR2 is FQNNGV in the germline V gene. The CDR3 DNA reads TGTGCCAGCAGCCCCGGGACAGCGTATACCGAGCAGTACTTC. Its translation is CASSPGTAYTEQYF.

V usage is TRBV2 and J usage is TRBJ2-7; no firm D call. This CDR3 has 16 residues. V lost 2 bases to trimming and J lost 4 bases, with 18 bases between them. Per the germline V gene, CDR1 is SNHLY and CDR2 is FYNNEI. The CDR3 nucleotides are TGTGCCAGCAGTGAACTCTACGGGCTCTTTCGATACGAGCAGTACTTC. It codes for CASSELYGLFRYEQYF. Variable domain in full (rest from reference TRBV2 and TRBJ2-7): EPEVTQTPSHQVTQMGQEVILRCVPISNHLYFYWYRQILGQKVEFLVSFYNNEISEKSEIFDDQFSVERPDGSNFTLKIRSTKLEDSAMYFCASSELYGLFRYEQYFGPGTRLTVT.

The V call is TRBV11-2, the J call TRBJ2-5; 10 nucleotides agree with TRBD2. Germline trimming cut 5 bases from V and 5 bases from J; bases unmatched to any gene: 8. Germline loops: CDR1 SGHAT, CDR2 FQNNGV. This CDR3 comprises 15 residues. As DNA, the CDR3 is TGTGCCAGCAGCCCGCTAGCGGGAGTACCGGAGACCCAGTACTTC. Its protein product is CASSPLAGVPETQYF.

DNA of the CDR3: TGTGCCAGCAGCCGGGGCCAAGAGACCCAGTACTTC. Residues: CASSRGQETQYF. V gene TRBV14 combines with J gene TRBJ2-5; D remains unclear. The germline CDR1 and CDR2 sequences are SGHDN and FVKESK. The CDR3 spans 12 residues. The germline V and J ends were trimmed by 4 bases and 1 base, with 4 bases remaining between them.

The chain carries TRBV20-1 and TRBJ2-5, with D unresolved. V lost 3 bases and J lost 5, with 7 bases in between. The CDR3 covers 11 residues. The germline CDR1 and CDR2 sequences are DFQATT and SNEGSKA (reference sequence). The CDR3 sequence is CSASLVETQYF. The DNA of the CDR3 is TGCAGTGCTAGCCTGGTGGAGACCCAGTACTTC.

The genes are TRBV5-1 and TRBJ2-5; D may be TRBD1 (6 bases). This CDR3 region has 17 residues. V dropped 4 bases and J dropped 4 bases, with 23 bases sitting between them. Germline values: CDR1 SGHRS, CDR2 YFSETQ. The CDR3 is CASSPLGAVDEGETQYF. CDR3 nucleotide sequence: TGCGCCAGCAGCCCTCTGGGGGCCGTGGACGAGGGAGAGACCCAGTACTTC.

The rearrangement links TRBV14 to TRBJ2-3; 8 bases align to TRBD2. CDR1 is SGHDN and CDR2 is FVKESK in the germline V gene. This CDR3 has 15 residues. J gave up 2 bases and V 1 base, and 2 bases lay outside the gene matches. The CDR3 nucleotides read TGTGCCAGCAGCCAAGCGGGAGGGGTCACAGATACGCAGTATTTT. Translated: CASSQAGGVTDTQYF.